A single sample is the source of the 18 T cell receptor beta chains below, sequenced in a study of blood T cells in healthy people across ages. A sample-barcoded 5' primer and a J-beta primer mix were used in a second PCR of about 7 to 12 cycles. TCRdb used MiXCR to reprocess the 5' RACE reads, holding one entry per CDR3 protein. This table holds 1.5 million to 1.9 million distinct CDR3 sequences, approximately 43% found once. Sample: blood. These receptors were taken from a young woman in good health.

The chain uses TRBV28 and TRBJ2-7; TRBD2 matches at 11 bases. The CDR3 length is 15 residues. V shed 7 bases and J 3 bases; nucleotides not matched to a gene: 8. In germline, CDR1 is MDHEN, CDR2 SYDVKM. CDR3 sequence (DNA): TGTGCCAGCAACCCCATCCTAGCGGGAGGCTACGAGCAGTACTTC. This gives the protein CASNPILAGGYEQYF.

V and J are TRBV4-1 and TRBJ2-7, with 9 nucleotides matching TRBD2. The germline CDR1 and CDR2 sequences are MGHRA and YSYEKL. The CDR3 is made up of 15 amino acids. Trimming took 1 base from V and 5 from J; bases not matched to a gene: 6. CDR3 sequence (DNA): TGCGCCAGCAGCCAAGTCCGCGGGGGGGCCCACGAGCAGTACTTC. It specifies CASSQVRGGAHEQYF.

The chain recombines TRBV6-6 with TRBJ2-5, with TRBD1 matching over 9 bases. The DNA end is a closer match to TRBJ2-7, so the J assignment may be wrong. CDR3 length: 15 amino acids. Germline lookup yields CDR1 MNHNY and CDR2 SVGAGI (reference sequence). The CDR3 coding sequence is TGTGCCAGCAGTTACCAGGGGACAGGGCGATACGAGCAGTACTTC. As protein: CASSYQGTGRYEQYF.

In its sample, this clonotype was seen once. CDR3 nucleotide sequence: TGCAGTGCTTACCGAAGCTACGAGCAGTACTTC. Its translation: CSAYRSYEQYF. The chain uses TRBV20-1 and TRBJ2-7; D is uncertain. This CDR3 is built from 11 residues. From germline, CDR1 is DFQATT and CDR2 SNEGSKA (reference sequence). Trimming took 5 bases from V and 3 from J, leaving 8 bases between them.

The V gene is TRBV3-1, the J gene TRBJ2-7; 10 nucleotides agree with TRBD2. With the DNA end fitting TRBJ2-5 better, the J assignment may be wrong. This CDR3 spans 15 amino acids. Per germline, CDR1 LGHDT and CDR2 YNNKEL (reference sequence). CDR3 nucleotide sequence: TGTGCCAGCAGACCTCTAGCGGGAGTAAAAGAGACCCAGTACTTC. It codes for CASRPLAGVKETQYF.

The chain is built from TRBV7-2 and TRBJ2-7; tentatively, D is TRBD2 (6 bases). This CDR3 spans 16 amino acids. Trimming stripped 1 base from V and 0 bases from J, with 13 bases between. Germline CDR1 reads SGHTA; CDR2 reads FQGNSA. In DNA form, the CDR3 reads TGTGCCAGCAGCTTAGTGGGCGGGATTAGCTCCTACGAGCAGTACTTC. Residues: CASSLVGGISSYEQYF.

The chain couples TRBV6-2 or TRBV6-3 to TRBJ1-5, with TRBD1 matching over 7 bases. The CDR3 length is 15 residues. Per the germline V gene, CDR1 is MNHEY and CDR2 is SVGEGT. V gave up 5 bases and J gave up 1 base; unmatched junction bases: 5. CDR3 region: CASSKQGFSNQPQHF. CDR3 DNA: TGTGCCAGCAGTAAACAGGGGTTCAGCAATCAGCCCCAGCATTTT.

V gene TRBV20-1 combines with J gene TRBJ2-5; possibly TRBD1 for D (6 bases). Near its end, the DNA agrees better with TRBJ2-7, so the J call may be wrong. The length of the CDR3 is 15 residues. Germline V lookup: CDR1 DFQATT, CDR2 SNEGSKA (reference sequence). CDR3 coding DNA: TGCAGTGCTAGTATAGGGGGACCCCGCTCCTACGAGCAGTACTTC. Translation gives CSASIGGPRSYEQYF.

This clonotype occurred a few times. The V gene is TRBV12-3 or TRBV12-4, the J gene TRBJ1-5; 8 positions match TRBD1. This CDR3 has 14 residues. After removal of 7 bases from V and 2 bases from J, the junction contained 4 bases not matched to a gene. The CDR3: CASTRDRRNQPQHF. The CDR3 region has the DNA TGTGCCAGCACTAGGGACAGGCGCAATCAGCCCCAGCATTTT.

The V gene is TRBV27, the J gene TRBJ2-3; D not resolved. Per the germline V gene, CDR1 is MNHEY and CDR2 is SMNVEV (reference sequence). V lost 7 bases and J lost 4, with 9 bases in between. The CDR3 sequence is 12 residues long. CDR3 sequence reads: CASTAPPDTQYF. The CDR3 DNA reads TGTGCCAGCACCGCCCCCCCAGATACGCAGTATTTT.

The J gene is TRBJ2-3, the V gene TRBV7-3; 7 nucleotides align to TRBD1. The CDR3 spans 15 residues. Germline CDR1 SGHTA, CDR2 FQGTGA. With 2 bases clipped from V and 5 bases from J, the junction kept 7 bases outside the gene matches. The CDR3 DNA reads TGTGCCAGCAGCTTATACGGCCCAGGGGGAGATACGCAGTATTTT. Amino acid sequence: CASSLYGPGGDTQYF.

The rearrangement uses TRBV27 and TRBJ1-2; no definite D call. CDR3 size: 13 residues. The V gene lost 8 bases and the J gene lost 4 bases, with 14 bases spanning the gap. Germline V gives CDR1 MNHEY, CDR2 SMNVEV (reference sequence). The chain's CDR3 is CASAPTSGYGYTF. In DNA form, the CDR3 reads TGTGCCAGCGCCCCGACCTCCGGCTATGGCTACACCTTC.

The J gene is TRBJ1-1, the V gene TRBV29-1, with D unclear. The CDR3 has 13 residues. V was clipped by 1 base and J by 5 bases, with 11 bases between them. Germline V gene data show CDR1 as SQVTM and CDR2 as ANQGSEA. The DNA for the CDR3 is TGCAGCGTTGAAGCTTTGCTGCGAACTGAAGCTTTCTTT. Translation gives CSVEALLRTEAFF.

This clonotype was seen a handful of times. The V call is TRBV7-9, the J call TRBJ2-5, with D possibly matching TRBD2 (5 bases). This CDR3 has 14 residues. The germline gives CDR1 SEHNR, CDR2 FQNEAQ (reference sequence). V was cut by 5 bases and J by 3 bases, with 13 bases left in between. The CDR3 nucleotides are TGTGCCAGCAGCCCCTGGGGTAGCGAAGAGACCCAGTACTTC. Translation: CASSPWGSEETQYF.

The rearrangement links TRBV6-6 to TRBJ2-7, with a weak D call TRBD1 (6 bases). The CDR3 is 15 residues long. Germline CDR1 is MNHNY and CDR2 is SVGAGI (reference sequence). V dropped 4 bases and J dropped 1 base, with 14 bases sitting between them. CDR3 sequence (DNA): TGTGCCAGCAGTTTTGGCAGGGGTTATTCCTACGAGCAGTACTTC. Its translation: CASSFGRGYSYEQYF.

This clonotype appeared many times. The V and J genes are TRBV20-1 and TRBJ1-2; tentative D call: TRBD1 (6 bases). CDR3 length equals 14 residues. Deletions cut 0 bases from V and 3 bases from J, with 11 bases between. CDR1 is DFQATT and CDR2 is SNEGSKA in the germline V gene (reference sequence). CDR3 residues: CSARDVQGYYGYTF. CDR3 bases: TGCAGTGCTAGAGATGTACAGGGATACTATGGCTACACCTTC.

V usage is TRBV6-5 and J usage is TRBJ2-1; no reliable D call. TRBJ2-7 matches the DNA end more closely, so the J call is doubtful. Germline CDR1 and CDR2: MNHEY and SVGAGI. The CDR3 sequence is 12 residues long. The CDR3 loop reads CASSSSANEQYF. The CDR3 nucleotides are TGTGCCAGCAGTTCCAGTGCTAATGAGCAGTACTTC.

With respect to this clonotype: A much larger clone differs from this one at a single base, so this may be a read error. This chain connects TRBV20-1 to TRBJ2-3; D is unresolved. V was trimmed by 7 bases and J by 3 bases, leaving 17 bases between them. CDR3 length: 14 amino acids. Germline V gene lookup returns CDR1 DFQATT and CDR2 SNEGSKA (reference sequence). The CDR3 loop reads CSVGAFRNTDTQYF. The CDR3 bases are TGCAGTGTTGGAGCTTTTAGGAATACAGATACGCAGTATTTT.